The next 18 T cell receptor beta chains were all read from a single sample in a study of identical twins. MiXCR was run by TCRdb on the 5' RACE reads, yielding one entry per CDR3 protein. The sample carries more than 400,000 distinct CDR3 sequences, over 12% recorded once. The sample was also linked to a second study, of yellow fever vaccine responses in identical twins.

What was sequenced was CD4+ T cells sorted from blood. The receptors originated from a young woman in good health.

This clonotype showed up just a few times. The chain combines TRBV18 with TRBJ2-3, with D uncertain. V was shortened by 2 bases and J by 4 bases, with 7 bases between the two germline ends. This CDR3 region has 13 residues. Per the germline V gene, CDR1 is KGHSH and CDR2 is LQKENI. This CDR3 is CASSPGGPDTQYF. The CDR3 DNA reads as TGTGCCAGCTCACCAGGCGGTCCAGATACGCAGTATTTT.

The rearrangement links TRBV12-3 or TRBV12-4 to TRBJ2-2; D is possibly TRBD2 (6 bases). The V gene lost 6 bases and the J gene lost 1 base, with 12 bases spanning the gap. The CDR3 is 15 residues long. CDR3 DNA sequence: TGTGCCAGCAGGATGGGACTCCAGAACACCGGGGAGCTGTTTTTT. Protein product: CASRMGLQNTGELFF.

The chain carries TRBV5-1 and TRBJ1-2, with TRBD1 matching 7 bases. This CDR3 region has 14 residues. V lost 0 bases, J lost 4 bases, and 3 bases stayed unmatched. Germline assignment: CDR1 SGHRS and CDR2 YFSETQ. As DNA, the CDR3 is TGCGCCAGCAGCTTGGCTCGGGACAGCTATGGCTACACCTTC. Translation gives CASSLARDSYGYTF. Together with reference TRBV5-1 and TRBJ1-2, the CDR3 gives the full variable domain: KAGVTQTPRYLIKTRGQQVTLSCSPISGHRSVSWYQQTPGQGLQFLFEYFSETQRNKGNFPGRFSGRQFSNSRSEMNVSTLELGDSALYLCASSLARDSYGYTFGSGTRLTVV.

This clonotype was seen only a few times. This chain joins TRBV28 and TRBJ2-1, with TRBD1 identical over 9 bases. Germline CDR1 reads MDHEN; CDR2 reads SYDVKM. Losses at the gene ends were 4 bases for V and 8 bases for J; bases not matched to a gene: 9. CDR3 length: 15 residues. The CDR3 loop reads CASSSGQGIRDEQFF. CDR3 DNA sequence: TGTGCCAGCAGTTCGGGACAGGGTATTCGGGATGAGCAGTTCTTC.

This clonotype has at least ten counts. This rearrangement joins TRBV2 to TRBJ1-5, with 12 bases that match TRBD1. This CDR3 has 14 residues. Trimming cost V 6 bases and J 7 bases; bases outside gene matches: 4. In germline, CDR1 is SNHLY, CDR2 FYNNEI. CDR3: CASRGTGGRQPQHF. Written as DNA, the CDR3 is TGTGCCAGCAGAGGGACAGGGGGCCGACAGCCCCAGCATTTT.

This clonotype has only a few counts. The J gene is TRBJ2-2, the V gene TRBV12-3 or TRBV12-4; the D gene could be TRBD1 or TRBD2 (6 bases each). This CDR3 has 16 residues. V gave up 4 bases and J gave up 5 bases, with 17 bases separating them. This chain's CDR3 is CASSWGPLGGTGELFF. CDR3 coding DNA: TGTGCCAGCAGTTGGGGGCCTCTTGGAGGGACCGGGGAGCTGTTTTTT.

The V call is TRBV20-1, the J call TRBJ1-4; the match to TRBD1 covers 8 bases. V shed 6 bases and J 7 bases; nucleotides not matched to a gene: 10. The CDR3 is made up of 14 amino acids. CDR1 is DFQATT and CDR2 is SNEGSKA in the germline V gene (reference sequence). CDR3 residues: CSAVKQGVSEKLFF. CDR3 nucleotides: TGCAGTGCCGTCAAACAGGGGGTCAGTGAAAAACTGTTTTTT.

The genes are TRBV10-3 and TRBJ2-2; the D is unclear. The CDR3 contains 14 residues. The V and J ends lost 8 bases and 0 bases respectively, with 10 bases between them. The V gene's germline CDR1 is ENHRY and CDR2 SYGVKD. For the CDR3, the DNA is TGTGCCATCCAGAATAGAACGAACACCGGGGAGCTGTTTTTT. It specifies CAIQNRTNTGELFF.

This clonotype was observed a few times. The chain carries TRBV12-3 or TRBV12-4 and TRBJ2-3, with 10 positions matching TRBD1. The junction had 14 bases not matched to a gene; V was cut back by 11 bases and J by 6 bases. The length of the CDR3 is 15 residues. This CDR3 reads CAPRSGDRGSDTQYF. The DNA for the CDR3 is TGTGCCCCTCGGTCCGGGGACAGGGGATCCGATACGCAGTATTTT.

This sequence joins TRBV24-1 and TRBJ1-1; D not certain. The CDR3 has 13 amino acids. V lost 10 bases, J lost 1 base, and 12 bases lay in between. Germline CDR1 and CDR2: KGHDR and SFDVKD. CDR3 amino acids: CATSSGGNTEAFF. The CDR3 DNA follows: TGTGCCACATCCTCGGGCGGGAACACTGAAGCTTTCTTT.

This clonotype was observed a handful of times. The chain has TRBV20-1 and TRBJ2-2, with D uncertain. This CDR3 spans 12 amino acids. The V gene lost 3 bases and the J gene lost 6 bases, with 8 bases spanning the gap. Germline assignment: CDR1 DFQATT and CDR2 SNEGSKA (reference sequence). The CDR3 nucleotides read TGCAGTGCTAGTGTCCGGGCCGGGGAGCTGTTTTTT. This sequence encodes CSASVRAGELFF.

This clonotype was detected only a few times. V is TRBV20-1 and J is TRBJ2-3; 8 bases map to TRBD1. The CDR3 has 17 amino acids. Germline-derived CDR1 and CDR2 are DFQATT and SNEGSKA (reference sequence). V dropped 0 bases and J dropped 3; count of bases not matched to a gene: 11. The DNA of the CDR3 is TGCAGTGCTAGAGACCGAAACAGGGGGACATTGACAGATACGCAGTATTTT. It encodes CSARDRNRGTLTDTQYF.

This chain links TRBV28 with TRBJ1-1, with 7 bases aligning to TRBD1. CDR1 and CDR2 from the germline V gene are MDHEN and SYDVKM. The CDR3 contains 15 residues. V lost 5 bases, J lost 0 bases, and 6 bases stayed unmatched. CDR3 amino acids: CASSAGGRMNTEAFF. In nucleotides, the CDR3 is TGTGCCAGCAGTGCAGGGGGAAGAATGAACACTGAAGCTTTCTTT.

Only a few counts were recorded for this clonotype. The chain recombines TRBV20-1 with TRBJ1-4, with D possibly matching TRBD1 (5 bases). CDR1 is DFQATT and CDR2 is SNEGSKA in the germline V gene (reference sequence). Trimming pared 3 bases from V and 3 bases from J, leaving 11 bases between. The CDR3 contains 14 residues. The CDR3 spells CSASDSGPNEKLFF. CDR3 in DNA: TGCAGTGCTAGTGACAGCGGCCCTAATGAAAAACTGTTTTTT.

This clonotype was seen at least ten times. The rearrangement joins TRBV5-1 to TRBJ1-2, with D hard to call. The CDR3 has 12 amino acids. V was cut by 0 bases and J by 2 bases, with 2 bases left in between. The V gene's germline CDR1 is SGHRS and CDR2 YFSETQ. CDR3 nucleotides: TGCGCCAGCAGCTTGGACAACTATGGCTACACCTTC. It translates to CASSLDNYGYTF.

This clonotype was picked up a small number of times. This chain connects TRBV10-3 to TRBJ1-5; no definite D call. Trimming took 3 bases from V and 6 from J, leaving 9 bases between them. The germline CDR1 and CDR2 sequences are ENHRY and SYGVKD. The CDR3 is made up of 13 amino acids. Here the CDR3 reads CAISESGSQPQHF. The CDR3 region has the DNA TGTGCCATCAGTGAATCGGGGTCTCAGCCCCAGCATTTT.

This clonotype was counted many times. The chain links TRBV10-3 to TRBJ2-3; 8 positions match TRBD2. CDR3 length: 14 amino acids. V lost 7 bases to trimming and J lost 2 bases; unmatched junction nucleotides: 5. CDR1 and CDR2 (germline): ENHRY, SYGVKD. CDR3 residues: CAITGSGTTDTQYF. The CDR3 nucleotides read TGTGCCATCACCGGTAGCGGGACCACAGATACGCAGTATTTT.

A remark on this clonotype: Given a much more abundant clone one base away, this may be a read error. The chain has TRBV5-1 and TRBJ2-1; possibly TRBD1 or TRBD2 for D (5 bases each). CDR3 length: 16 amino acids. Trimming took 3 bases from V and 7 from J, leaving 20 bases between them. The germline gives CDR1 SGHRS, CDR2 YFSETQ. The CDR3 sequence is CASSWGDKDTVNEQFF. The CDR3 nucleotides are TGCGCCAGCAGCTGGGGAGACAAGGACACAGTGAATGAGCAGTTCTTC.